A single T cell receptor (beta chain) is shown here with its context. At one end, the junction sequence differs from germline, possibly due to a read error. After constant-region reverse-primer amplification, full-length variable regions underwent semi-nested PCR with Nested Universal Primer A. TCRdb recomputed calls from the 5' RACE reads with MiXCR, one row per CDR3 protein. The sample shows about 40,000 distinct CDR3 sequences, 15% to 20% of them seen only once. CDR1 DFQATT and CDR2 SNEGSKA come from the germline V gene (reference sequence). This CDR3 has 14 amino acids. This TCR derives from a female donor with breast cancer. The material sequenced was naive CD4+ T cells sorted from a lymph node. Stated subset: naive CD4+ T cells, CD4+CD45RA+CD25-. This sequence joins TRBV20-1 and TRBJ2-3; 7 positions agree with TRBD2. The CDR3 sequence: CSARGAGVTDTQYF. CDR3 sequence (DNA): TGCAGTGCAAGAGGTGCGGGAGTAACAGATACGCAGTATTTT.